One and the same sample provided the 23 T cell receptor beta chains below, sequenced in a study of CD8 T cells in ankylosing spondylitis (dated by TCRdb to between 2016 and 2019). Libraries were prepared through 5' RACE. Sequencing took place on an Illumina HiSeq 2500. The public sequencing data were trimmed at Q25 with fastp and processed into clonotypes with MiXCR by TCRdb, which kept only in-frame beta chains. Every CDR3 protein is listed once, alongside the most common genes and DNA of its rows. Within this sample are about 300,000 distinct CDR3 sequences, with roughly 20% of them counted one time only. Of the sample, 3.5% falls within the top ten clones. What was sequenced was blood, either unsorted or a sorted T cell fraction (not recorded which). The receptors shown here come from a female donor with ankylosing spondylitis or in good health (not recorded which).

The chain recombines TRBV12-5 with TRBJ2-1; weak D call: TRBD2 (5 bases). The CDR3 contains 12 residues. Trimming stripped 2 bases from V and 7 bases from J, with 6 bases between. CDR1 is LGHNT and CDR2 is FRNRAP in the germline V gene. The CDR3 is CASGLSGNEQFF. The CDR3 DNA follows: TGTGCTAGTGGTTTGTCGGGGAATGAGCAGTTCTTC.

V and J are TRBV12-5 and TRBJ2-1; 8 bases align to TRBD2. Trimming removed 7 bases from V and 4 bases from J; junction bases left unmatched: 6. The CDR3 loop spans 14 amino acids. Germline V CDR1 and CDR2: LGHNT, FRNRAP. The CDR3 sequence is CASAGGSLYNEQFF. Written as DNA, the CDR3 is TGTGCTAGTGCGGGAGGGTCCCTTTACAATGAGCAGTTCTTC. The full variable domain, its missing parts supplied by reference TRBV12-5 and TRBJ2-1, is DARVTQTPRHKVTEMGQEVTMRCQPILGHNTVFWYRQTMMQGLELLAYFRNRAPLDDSGMPKDRFSAEMPDATLATLKIQPSEPRDSAVYFCASAGGSLYNEQFFGPGTRLTVL.

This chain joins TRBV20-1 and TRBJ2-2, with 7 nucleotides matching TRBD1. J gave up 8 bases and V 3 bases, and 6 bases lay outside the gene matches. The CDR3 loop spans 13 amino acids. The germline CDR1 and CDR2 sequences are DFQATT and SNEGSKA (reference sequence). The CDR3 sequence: CSASYIQGGELFF. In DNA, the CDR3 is TGCAGTGCTAGTTACATACAGGGGGGGGAGCTGTTTTTT.

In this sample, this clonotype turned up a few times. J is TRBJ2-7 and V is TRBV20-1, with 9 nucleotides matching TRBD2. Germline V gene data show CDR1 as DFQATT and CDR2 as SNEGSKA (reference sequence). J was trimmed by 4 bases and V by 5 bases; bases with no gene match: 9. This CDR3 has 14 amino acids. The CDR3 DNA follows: TGCAGTGCTTCAACTAGCGGGTTAGTGTACGAGCAGTACTTC. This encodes CSASTSGLVYEQYF.

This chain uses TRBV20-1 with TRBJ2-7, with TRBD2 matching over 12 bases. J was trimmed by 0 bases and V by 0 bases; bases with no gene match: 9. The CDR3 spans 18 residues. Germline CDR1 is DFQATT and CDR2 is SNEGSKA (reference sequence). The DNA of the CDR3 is TGCAGTGCTAGAGATCGTCTAGCGGGAGGGCCCAACTCCTACGAGCAGTACTTC. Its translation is CSARDRLAGGPNSYEQYF.

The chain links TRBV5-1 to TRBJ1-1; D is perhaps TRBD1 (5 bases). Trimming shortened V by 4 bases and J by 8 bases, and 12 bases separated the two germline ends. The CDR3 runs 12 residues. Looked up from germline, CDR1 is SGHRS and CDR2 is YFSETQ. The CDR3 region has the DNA TGCGCCAGCAGCACACCGGGACCAGAAGCTTTCTTT. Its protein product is CASSTPGPEAFF.

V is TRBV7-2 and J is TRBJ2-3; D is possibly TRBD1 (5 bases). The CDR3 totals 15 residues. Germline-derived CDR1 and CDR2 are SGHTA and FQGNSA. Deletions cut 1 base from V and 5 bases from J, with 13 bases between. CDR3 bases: TGTGCCAGCAGCTTAGTGAGGACAAGGGGAGATACGCAGTATTTT. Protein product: CASSLVRTRGDTQYF. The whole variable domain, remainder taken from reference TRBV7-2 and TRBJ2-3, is GAGVSQSPSNKVTEKGKDVELRCDPISGHTALYWYRQSLGQGLEFLIYFQGNSAPDKSGLPSDRFSAERTGGSVSTLTIQRTQQEDSAVYLCASSLVRTRGDTQYFGPGTRLTVL.

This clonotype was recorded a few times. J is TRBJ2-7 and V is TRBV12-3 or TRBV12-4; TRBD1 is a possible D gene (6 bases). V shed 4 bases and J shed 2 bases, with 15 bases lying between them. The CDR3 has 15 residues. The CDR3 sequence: CASSSGSRGTYEQYF. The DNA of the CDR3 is TGTGCCAGCAGTTCCGGGTCAAGGGGGACCTACGAGCAGTACTTC.

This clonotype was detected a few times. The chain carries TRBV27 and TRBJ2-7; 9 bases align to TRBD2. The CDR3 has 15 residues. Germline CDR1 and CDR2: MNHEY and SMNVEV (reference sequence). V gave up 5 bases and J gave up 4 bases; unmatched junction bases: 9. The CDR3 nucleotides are TGTGCCAGCAGTCTCGCGGGAGGGCCTGGGTACGAGCAGTACTTC. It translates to CASSLAGGPGYEQYF.

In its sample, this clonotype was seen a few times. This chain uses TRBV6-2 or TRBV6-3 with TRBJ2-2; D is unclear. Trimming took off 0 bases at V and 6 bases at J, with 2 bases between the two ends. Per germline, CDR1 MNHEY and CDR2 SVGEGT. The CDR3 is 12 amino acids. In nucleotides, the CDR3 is TGTGCCAGCAGTTACTCACCCGGGGAGCTGTTTTTT. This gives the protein CASSYSPGELFF.

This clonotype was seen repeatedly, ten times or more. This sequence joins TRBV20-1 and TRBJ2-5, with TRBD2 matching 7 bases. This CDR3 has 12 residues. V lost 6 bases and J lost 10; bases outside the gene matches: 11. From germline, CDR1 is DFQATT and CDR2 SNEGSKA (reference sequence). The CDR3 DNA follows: TGCAGTGCCCATAGCTCCTCGGGGGGCCAGTACTTC. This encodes CSAHSSSGGQYF.

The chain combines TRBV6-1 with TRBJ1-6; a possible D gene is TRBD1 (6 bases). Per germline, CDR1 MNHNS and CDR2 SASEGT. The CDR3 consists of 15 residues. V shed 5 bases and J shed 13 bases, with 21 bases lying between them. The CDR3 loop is CASSRNVGGRSPLHF. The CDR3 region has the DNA TGTGCCAGCAGTCGTAATGTCGGGGGGCGCTCCCCCCTCCACTTT.

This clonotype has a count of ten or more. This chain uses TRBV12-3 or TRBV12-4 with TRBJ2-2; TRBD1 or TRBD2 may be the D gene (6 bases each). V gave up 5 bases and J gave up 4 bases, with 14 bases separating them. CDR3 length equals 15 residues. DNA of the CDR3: TGTGCCAGCAGTGACAGGCGGGGCAGCACCGGGGAGCTGTTTTTT. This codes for CASSDRRGSTGELFF.

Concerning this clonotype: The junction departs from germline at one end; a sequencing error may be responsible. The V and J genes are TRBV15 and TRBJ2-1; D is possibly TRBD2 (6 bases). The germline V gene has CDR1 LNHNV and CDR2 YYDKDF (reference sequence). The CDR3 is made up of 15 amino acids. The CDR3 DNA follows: TGTGCCACCAGCGCAGGGAGCGCGGGAAGGAATGGGCAGTTCTTC. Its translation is CATSAGSAGRNGQFF.

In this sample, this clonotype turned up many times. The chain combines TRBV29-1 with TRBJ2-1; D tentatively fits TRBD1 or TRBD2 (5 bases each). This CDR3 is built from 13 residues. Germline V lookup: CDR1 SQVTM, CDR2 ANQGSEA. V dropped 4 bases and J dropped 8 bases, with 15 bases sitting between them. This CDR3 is CSVASKRGDEQFF. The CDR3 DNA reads TGCAGCGTTGCCTCTAAGAGGGGTGATGAGCAGTTCTTC.

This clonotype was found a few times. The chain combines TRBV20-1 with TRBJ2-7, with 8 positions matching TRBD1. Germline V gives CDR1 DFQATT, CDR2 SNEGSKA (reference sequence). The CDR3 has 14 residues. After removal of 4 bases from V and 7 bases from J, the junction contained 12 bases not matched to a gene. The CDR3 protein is CSATGGTGLLEQYF. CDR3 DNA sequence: TGCAGTGCTACGGGTGGGACAGGCCTCCTGGAGCAGTACTTC.

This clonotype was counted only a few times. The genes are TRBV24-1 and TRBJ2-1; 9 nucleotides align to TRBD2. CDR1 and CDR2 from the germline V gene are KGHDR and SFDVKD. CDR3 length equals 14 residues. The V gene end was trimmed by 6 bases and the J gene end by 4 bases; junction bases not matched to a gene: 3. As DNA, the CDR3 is TGTGCCACCAGTAGCGGGGGGACGTACAATGAGCAGTTCTTC. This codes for CATSSGGTYNEQFF.

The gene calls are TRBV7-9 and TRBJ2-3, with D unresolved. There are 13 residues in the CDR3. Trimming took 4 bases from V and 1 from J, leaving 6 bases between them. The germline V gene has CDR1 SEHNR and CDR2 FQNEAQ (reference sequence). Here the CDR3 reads CASSSSGTDTQYF. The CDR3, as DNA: TGTGCCAGCAGCTCCTCAGGCACAGATACGCAGTATTTT.

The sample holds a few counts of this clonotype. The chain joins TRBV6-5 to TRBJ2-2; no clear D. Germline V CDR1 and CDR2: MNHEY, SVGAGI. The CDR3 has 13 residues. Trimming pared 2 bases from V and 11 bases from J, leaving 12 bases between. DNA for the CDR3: TGTGCCAGCAGTTACGCCCCCAAGGGAGAGCTGTTTTTT. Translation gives CASSYAPKGELFF.

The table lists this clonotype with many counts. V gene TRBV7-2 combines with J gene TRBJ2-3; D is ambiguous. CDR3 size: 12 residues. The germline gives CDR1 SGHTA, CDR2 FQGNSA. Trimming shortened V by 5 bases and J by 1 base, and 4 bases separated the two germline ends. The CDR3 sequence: CASSRRTDTQYF. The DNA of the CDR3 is TGTGCCAGCAGCCGCCGCACAGATACGCAGTATTTT.

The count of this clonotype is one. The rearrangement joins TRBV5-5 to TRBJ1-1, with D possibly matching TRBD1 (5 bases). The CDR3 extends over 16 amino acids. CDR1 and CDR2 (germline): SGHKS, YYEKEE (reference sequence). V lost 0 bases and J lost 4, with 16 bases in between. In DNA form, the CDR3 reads TGTGCCAGCAGCTTGGCCGGGCGCCCGGGGACCACTGAAGCTTTCTTT. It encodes CASSLAGRPGTTEAFF.

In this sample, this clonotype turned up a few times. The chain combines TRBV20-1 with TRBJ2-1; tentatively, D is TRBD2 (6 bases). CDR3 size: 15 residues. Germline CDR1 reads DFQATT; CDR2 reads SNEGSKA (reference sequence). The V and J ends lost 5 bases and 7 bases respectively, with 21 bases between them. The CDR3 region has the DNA TGCAGTGCTCGCCCTACAGCGGGCAATCGGAATGAGCAGTTCTTC. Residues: CSARPTAGNRNEQFF.

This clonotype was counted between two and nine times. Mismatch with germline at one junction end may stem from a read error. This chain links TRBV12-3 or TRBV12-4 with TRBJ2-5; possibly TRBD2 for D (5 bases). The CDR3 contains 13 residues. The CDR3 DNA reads TGTGCCAGCACCCGTAGCGTACAAGAGTCCCAGTACTTC. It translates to CASTRSVQESQYF.